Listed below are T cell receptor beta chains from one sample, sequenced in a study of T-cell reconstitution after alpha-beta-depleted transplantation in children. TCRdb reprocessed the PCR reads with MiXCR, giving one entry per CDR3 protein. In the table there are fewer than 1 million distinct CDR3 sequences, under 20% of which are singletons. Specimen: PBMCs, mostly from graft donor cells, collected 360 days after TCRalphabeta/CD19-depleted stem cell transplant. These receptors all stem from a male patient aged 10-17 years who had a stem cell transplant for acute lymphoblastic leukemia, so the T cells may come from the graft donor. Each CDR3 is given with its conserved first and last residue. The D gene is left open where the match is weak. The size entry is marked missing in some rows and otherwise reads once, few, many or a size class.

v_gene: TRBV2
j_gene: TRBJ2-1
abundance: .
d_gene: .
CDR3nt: TGTGCCAGCAGGCTACAGTCGGGTTCCTACAATGAGCAGTTCTTC
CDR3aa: CASRLQSGSYNEQFF

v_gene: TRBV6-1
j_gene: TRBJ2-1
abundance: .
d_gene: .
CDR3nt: TGTGCCAGCAGGACTACCGAAGGGCTTGAGGCGGAGTTCTTC
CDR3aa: CASRTTEGLEAEFF

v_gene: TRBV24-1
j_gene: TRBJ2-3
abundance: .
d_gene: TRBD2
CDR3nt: TGTGCCACCAGTCCTTCTAGCGGGAGTTGGACAGATACGCAGTATTTT
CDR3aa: CATSPSSGSWTDTQYF

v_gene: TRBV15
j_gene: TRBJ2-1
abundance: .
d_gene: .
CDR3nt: TGTGCCACCAGCAGAGATCTACAGGGCCTACCTCTACAGAATGAGCAGTTCTTC
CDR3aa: CATSRDLQGLPLQNEQFF

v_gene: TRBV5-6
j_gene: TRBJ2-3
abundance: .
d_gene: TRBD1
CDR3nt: TGTGCCAGCAGCTCGGACAGGGATCCCCCGCAGTATTTT
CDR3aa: CASSSDRDPPQYF

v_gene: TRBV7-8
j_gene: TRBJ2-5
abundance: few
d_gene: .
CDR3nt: TGTGCCAGCAGCCGGGTGGGGAAGGTTGAGACCCAGTACTTC
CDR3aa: CASSRVGKVETQYF

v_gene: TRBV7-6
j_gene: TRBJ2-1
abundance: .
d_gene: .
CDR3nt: TGTGCCAGCACCTCACGGGGAGGGGGCAATGAGCAGTTCTTC
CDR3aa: CASTSRGGGNEQFF

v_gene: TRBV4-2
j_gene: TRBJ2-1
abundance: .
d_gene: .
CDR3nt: TGTGCCAGCAGCCCACCCAGGCAGGGGAGCCCCTACAATGAGCAGTTCTTC
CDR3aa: CASSPPRQGSPYNEQFF

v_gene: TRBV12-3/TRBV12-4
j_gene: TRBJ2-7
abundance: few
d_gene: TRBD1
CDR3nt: TGTGCCAGCAGTTTTTTGGGACAGGGGTCCAACGAGCAGTACTTC
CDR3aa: CASSFLGQGSNEQYF

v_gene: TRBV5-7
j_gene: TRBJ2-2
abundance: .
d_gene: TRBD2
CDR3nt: TGTGCCAGCAGCTTGGGACTAGCGGGAGTGGACACCGGGGAGCTGTTTTTT
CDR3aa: CASSLGLAGVDTGELFF

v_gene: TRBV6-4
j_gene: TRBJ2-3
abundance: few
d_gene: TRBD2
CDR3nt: TGTGCCAGCAGTGATGCCGGGGGGTTTACGCAGTATTTT
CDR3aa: CASSDAGGFTQYF

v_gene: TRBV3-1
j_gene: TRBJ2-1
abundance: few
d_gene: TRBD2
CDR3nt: TGTGCCTCCAGCCAAGATCTCGGTCTAGCGGGGTCCTACAATGAGCAGTTCTTC
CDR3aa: CASSQDLGLAGSYNEQFF

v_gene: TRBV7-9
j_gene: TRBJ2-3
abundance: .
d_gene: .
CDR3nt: TGTGCCAGCAGCCCGTCAGGGTTTGATACGCAGTATTTT
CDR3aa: CASSPSGFDTQYF

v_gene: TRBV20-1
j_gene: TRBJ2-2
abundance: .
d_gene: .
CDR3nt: TGCAGTGCTCTGACTCAGAACACCGGGGAGCTGTTTTTT
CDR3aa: CSALTQNTGELFF

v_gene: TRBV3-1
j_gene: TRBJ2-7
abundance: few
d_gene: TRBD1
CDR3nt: TGTGCCAGCAGGGACAGGACGAACCGATACGAGCAGTACTTC
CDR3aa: CASRDRTNRYEQYF

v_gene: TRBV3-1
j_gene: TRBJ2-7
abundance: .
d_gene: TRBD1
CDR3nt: TGTGCCAGCAGCCAAGACGTCGGGACAGGGGTTCGCGAGCAGTACTTC
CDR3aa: CASSQDVGTGVREQYF

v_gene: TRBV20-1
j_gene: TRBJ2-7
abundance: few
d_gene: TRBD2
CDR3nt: TGCAGTGCTCAGTGGCGGCTAGCGGGTTCCTACGAGCAGTACTTC
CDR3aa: CSAQWRLAGSYEQYF

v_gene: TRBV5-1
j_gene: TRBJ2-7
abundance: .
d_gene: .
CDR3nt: TGCGCCAGCAGCTTCGTCTGGCAGGGGACCTACGAGCAGTACTTC
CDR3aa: CASSFVWQGTYEQYF

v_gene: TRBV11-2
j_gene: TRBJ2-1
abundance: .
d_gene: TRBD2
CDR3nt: TGTGCCAGCAGCTTAGGGGCTAGCGGGAGGGGGAATGAGCAGTTCTTC
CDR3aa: CASSLGASGRGNEQFF

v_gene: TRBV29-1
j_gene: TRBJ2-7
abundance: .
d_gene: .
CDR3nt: TGCAGCGTCTCTGGCGTGACACAAGGCCACGAGCAGTACTTC
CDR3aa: CSVSGVTQGHEQYF

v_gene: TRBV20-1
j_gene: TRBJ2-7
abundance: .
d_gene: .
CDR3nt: TGCAGTGCTAGACTCAGGTTGGGGTACGAGCAGTACTTC
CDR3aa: CSARLRLGYEQYF

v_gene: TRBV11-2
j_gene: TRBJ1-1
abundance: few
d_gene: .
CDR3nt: TGTGCCAGCAGCATAGGGGCAGGGGTGAACACTGAAGCTTTCTTT
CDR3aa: CASSIGAGVNTEAFF

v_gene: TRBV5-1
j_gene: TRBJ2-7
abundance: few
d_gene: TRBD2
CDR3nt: TGCGCCAGCAGCTGGCAATTGGGCAGCGGGAGGGCCCTGCCTTTCGCATACGAGCAGTACTTC
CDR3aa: CASSWQLGSGRALPFAYEQYF

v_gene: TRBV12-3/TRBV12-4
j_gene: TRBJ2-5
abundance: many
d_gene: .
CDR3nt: TGTGCCAGCAGCCGACAGGTGCTCCAAGAGACCCAGTACTTC
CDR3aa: CASSRQVLQETQYF

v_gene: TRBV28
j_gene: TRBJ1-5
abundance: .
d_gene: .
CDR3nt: TGTGCCAGCAGTTTCGCTGCTACAGGGAGGCCCAATCAGCCCCAGCATTTT
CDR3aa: CASSFAATGRPNQPQHF

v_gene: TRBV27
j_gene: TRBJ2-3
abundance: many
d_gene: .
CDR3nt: TGTGCCAGCAGTTTAGGGCAGCAATTTTACGCAGGGACTTTGCAGTATTTT
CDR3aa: CASSLGQQFYAGTLQYF

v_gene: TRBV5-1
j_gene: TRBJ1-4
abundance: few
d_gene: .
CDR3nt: TGCGCCAGCAGATCCCCGGCTGAAACAGAAAAACTGTTTTTT
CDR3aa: CASRSPAETEKLFF

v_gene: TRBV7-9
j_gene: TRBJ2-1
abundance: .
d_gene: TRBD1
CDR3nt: TGTGCCAGCAGCTTAGGGTACAGGGGTGGATTGGACAATGAGCAGTTCTTC
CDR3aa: CASSLGYRGGLDNEQFF

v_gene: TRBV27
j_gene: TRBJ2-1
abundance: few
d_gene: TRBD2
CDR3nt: TGTGCCAGTACTCCGGGACTAGCGAACAATGAGCAGTTCTTC
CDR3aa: CASTPGLANNEQFF

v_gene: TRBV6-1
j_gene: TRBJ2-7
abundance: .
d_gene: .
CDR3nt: TGTGCCGGATCCGAGAGAGGCTCCTACGAGCAGTACTTC
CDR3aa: CAGSERGSYEQYF

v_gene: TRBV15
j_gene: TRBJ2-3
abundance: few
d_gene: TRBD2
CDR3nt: TGTGCCACCAGCAGTGGCATCGGGAGGGCCACAGATACGCAGTATTTT
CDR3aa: CATSSGIGRATDTQYF

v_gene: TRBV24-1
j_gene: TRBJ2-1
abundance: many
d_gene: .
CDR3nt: TGTGCCACCAGTATCCGCGGACTGATTTCCAATGAGCAGTTCTTC
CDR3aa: CATSIRGLISNEQFF

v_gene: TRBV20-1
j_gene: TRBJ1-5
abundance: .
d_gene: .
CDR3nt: TGCAGTTGTACCGGGACGTCCTATCAGCCCCAGCATTTT
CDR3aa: CSCTGTSYQPQHF

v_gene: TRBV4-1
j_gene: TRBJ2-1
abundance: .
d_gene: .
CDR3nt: TGCGCCAGCAGCCAGGAGCCCGGGATCCTCAATGAGCAGTTCTTC
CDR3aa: CASSQEPGILNEQFF

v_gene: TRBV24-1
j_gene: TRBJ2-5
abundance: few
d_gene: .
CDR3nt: TGTGCCACCAGTGATGGAGGTGAAGAGACCCAGTACTTC
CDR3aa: CATSDGGEETQYF

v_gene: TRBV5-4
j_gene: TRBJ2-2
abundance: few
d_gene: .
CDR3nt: TGTGCCAGCAGCTTGAGGGGGAGGACATATAAGGACACCGGGGAGCTGTTTTTT
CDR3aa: CASSLRGRTYKDTGELFF

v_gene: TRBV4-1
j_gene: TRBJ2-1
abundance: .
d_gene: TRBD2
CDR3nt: TGCGCCAGCAGCCGACTAGCGGGAGGGCTAGGTAATGAGCAGTTCTTC
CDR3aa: CASSRLAGGLGNEQFF

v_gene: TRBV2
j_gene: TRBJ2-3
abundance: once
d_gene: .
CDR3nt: TGTGCCAGCAGTGATCGGCGGGCAATAGGCACAGATACGCAGTATTTT
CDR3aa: CASSDRRAIGTDTQYF

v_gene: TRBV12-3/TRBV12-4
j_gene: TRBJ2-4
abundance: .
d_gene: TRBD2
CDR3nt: TGTGCCAGCTCCCCCGGGAGGGCCAAAAACATTCAGTACTTC
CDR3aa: CASSPGRAKNIQYF

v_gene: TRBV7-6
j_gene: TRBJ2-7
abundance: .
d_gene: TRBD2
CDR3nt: TGTGCCAGCAGCCTACTAGCGGGAGAGGCCACCTACGAGCAGTACTTC
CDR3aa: CASSLLAGEATYEQYF

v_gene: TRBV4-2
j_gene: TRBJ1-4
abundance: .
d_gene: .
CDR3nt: TGTGCCAGCAGCCAAGTGCAGGGAGGCGAAAAACTGTTTTTT
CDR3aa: CASSQVQGGEKLFF

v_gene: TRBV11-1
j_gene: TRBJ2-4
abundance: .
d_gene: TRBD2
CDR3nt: TGTGCCAGCAGCCCTAGACTAGCGGGAGCTCTACTAGCCAAAAACATTCAGTACTTC
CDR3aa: CASSPRLAGALLAKNIQYF

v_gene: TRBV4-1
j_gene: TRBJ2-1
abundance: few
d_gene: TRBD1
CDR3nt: TGCGCCAGCAGCCGCCCAGGGGGTGCCCGTTACAATGAGCAGTTCTTC
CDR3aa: CASSRPGGARYNEQFF

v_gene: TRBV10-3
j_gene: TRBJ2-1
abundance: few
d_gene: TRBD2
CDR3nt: TGTGCCATCAGGGTCGGACTAGCGGCTTACAATGAGCAGTTCTTC
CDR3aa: CAIRVGLAAYNEQFF

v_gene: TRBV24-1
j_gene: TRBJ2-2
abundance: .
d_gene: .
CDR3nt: TGTGCCACCAGTGACCCCAGGGGCCTCACCGGGGAGCTGTTTTTT
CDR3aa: CATSDPRGLTGELFF

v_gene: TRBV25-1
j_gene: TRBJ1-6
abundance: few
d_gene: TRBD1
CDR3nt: TGTGCCAGCAGTAACCAGGGGGATAATTCACCCCTCCACTTT
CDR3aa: CASSNQGDNSPLHF

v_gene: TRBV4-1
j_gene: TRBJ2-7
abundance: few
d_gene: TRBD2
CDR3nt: TGCGCCAGCAGCCAAGGCCGCCTAGCGGCTGAGCAGTACTTC
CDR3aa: CASSQGRLAAEQYF

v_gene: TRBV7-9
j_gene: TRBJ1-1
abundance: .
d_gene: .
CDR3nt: TGTGCCAGCAGCTCAGGATGGGTTCAGGGAACTGAAGCTTTCTTT
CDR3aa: CASSSGWVQGTEAFF

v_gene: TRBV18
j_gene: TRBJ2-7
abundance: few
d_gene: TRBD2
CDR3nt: TGTGCCAGCTCACCCCCGGGACTAGCGGGAGCCCACGAGCAGTACTTC
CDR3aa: CASSPPGLAGAHEQYF

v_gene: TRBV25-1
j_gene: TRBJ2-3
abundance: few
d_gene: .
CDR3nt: TGTGCCAGCACGCTAGGCACAGATACGCAGTATTTT
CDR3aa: CASTLGTDTQYF

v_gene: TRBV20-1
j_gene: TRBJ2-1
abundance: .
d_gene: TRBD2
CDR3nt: TGCAGTGCTAGATCTGGGGGACTAGCGGGTCCAAAAGGTGAGCAGTTCTTC
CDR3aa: CSARSGGLAGPKGEQFF

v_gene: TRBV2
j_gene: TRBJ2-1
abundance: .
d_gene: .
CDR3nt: TGTGCCAGCTTTTCAGGGATAAGCTCCTACAATGAGCAGTTCTTC
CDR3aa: CASFSGISSYNEQFF

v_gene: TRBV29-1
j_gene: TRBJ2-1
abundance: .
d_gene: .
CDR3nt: TGCAGCGTTGCTGAGGGGGGCGCAACGAATGAGCAGTTCTTC
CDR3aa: CSVAEGGATNEQFF

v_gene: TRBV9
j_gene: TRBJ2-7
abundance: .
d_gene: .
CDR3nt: TGTGCCAGCAGCCGAGCTGGTCGGGGCTACGAGCAGTACTTC
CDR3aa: CASSRAGRGYEQYF

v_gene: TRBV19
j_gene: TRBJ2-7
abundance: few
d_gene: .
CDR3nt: TGTGCCAGTAGTATGATTGGAGGACGAATCGAGCAGTACTTC
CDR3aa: CASSMIGGRIEQYF